The entry below gives a single T cell receptor beta chain sequence along with its context. Its antigen remains unidentified. The CDR3 has 15 amino acids. The germline V gene has CDR1 KGHSH and CDR2 LQKENI. The J segment lost 6 bases and the V segment lost 3 bases, leaving 8 bases of the junction unmatched. Clones were read by immunoSEQ multiplex PCR, and TCRdb kept only the in-frame ones, dropping some. The data hold just under 65,000 clones, with 84% observed a single time. Patients with a history of autoimmune disease or on systemic immunosuppression were excluded. The sample belongs to a study of OX40 agonist ivuxolimab in advanced cancers. In the study overall: Prior checkpoint blockade (anti-PD-1, anti-PD-L1 or anti-CTLA-4) was permitted; around 39% had it. Notes on the study in general: Antigens targeted by the expanded peripheral T cells were not determined.

The chain employs TRBV18 and TRBJ2-3; 8 bases agree with TRBD1. Sequenced here: CD4+ or CD8+ T cells sorted from blood, sampled in a trial of the OX40 agonist ivuxolimab. The clonotype comes from an adult with an advanced solid tumor such as melanoma, head and neck, liver or kidney cancer. The CDR3 nucleotides are TGTGCCAGCTCACCCGGGACAGGTGGGAAGGATACGCAGTATTTT. Residues: CASSPGTGGKDTQYF.